This is a list of T cell receptor beta chains from one sample in a study of response to subunit inactivated influenza vaccine. TCRdb reanalysed the RT-PCR reads using MiXCR and keeps one entry per CDR3 protein. The sample has hundreds of thousands of distinct CDR3 sequences; roughly 8.2% are singletons. This specimen was PBMCs from blood, taken roughly 24 months after vaccination. The source of these receptors is a man between 45 and 75 years old who received an inactivated influenza vaccine. CDR3s include the opening cysteine and the closing phenylalanine or tryptophan. The order of the fields is J gene, V gene, D gene, clone size, CDR3 protein, CDR3 DNA. The D gene is left open where the match is weak. Size tells how often a clone was seen (once, few, many) or the class of an expanded clone, and some rows leave it out.

TRBJ1-4	TRBV10-3	TRBD1	many	CAASGTGGSTNEKLFF	TGTGCCGCCTCCGGGACAGGGGGGAGTACTAATGAAAAACTGTTTTTT
TRBJ1-2	TRBV6-1	-	many	CASSLTLTGADGYTF	TGTGCCAGCAGCCTAACCCTCACGGGAGCAGATGGCTACACCTTC
TRBJ1-5	TRBV24-1	-	few	CATSDAAQHF	TGTGCCACCAGCGACGCTGCCCAGCATTTT
TRBJ2-4	TRBV28	-	-	CASSPRGFLARNIQYF	TGTGCCAGCAGTCCCCGGGGATTTTTAGCCAGAAACATTCAGTACTTC
TRBJ2-1	TRBV5-1	-	few	CASQRESLNNEQFF	TGCGCCAGCCAGCGAGAATCCCTTAACAATGAGCAGTTCTTC
TRBJ2-7	TRBV5-1	TRBD1	few	CASSKNPGQPSGEQYF	TGCGCCAGCAGCAAGAATCCGGGACAGCCTTCGGGGGAGCAGTACTTC
TRBJ2-2	TRBV7-6	-	many	CASSFTYSGELFF	TGTGCCAGCAGCTTTACTTATAGCGGGGAGCTGTTTTTT
TRBJ1-4	TRBV12-3/TRBV12-4	-	many	CASSSRGGMDEKLFF	TGTGCCAGCAGTTCCCGAGGGGGGATGGACGAAAAACTGTTTTTT
TRBJ2-2	TRBV5-1	TRBD2	few	CASSFISGTNTGELFF	TGCGCCAGCAGCTTTATTAGCGGGACGAACACCGGGGAGCTGTTTTTT
TRBJ2-3	TRBV7-9	-	few	CASMGGTDTQYF	TGTGCCAGCATGGGGGGCACAGATACGCAGTATTTT
TRBJ2-1	TRBV5-5	-	-	CASSFGAQLSYNEQFF	TGTGCCAGCAGCTTTGGGGCCCAGCTATCCTACAATGAGCAGTTCTTC
TRBJ2-5	TRBV20-1	-	many	CSAKGGSGRIETQYF	TGCAGTGCTAAAGGGGGCAGCGGGAGAATAGAGACCCAGTACTTC
TRBJ2-2	TRBV20-1	-	many	CSATGSSRNTGELFF	TGCAGTGCTACCGGGAGTAGCAGGAACACCGGGGAGCTGTTTTTT
TRBJ2-3	TRBV5-1	-	few	CASSYSGDTQYF	TGCGCCAGCAGCTACAGTGGGGATACGCAGTATTTT
TRBJ2-2	TRBV5-1	-	many	CASSSQGGELFF	TGCGCCAGCAGCTCCCAGGGCGGGGAGCTGTTTTTT
TRBJ2-3	TRBV7-2	-	-	CASRYRLGTDTQYF	TGTGCCAGCCGGTACCGGTTGGGCACAGATACGCAGTATTTT
TRBJ2-7	TRBV4-3	TRBD2	-	CASSQDRGRDYEQYF	TGCGCCAGCAGCCAAGACCGGGGGAGGGACTACGAGCAGTACTTC
TRBJ1-2	TRBV2	-	few	CASSAVVNLYGYTF	TGTGCCAGCAGTGCTGTAGTAAACCTCTATGGCTACACCTTC
TRBJ2-5	TRBV5-5	TRBD1	-	CASSSGQALQTQYF	TGTGCCAGCAGCTCGGGACAGGCGCTACAGACCCAGTACTTC
TRBJ2-2	TRBV28	-	-	CASSLSRAGGELFF	TGTGCCAGCAGTTTATCCAGGGCCGGCGGGGAGCTGTTTTTT
TRBJ2-3	TRBV4-3	-	many	CASSQDKNTQYF	TGCGCCAGCAGCCAAGATAAAAATACGCAGTATTTT
TRBJ1-2	TRBV11-2	-	-	CASSLDLESYGYTF	TGTGCCAGCAGCTTAGATTTGGAGAGCTATGGCTACACCTTC
TRBJ2-1	TRBV12-3/TRBV12-4	-	few	CASSLKSSNNEQFF	TGTGCCAGCAGTTTAAAATCGTCCAACAATGAGCAGTTCTTC
TRBJ1-1	TRBV7-8	-	many	CASRPGRMNTEAFF	TGTGCCAGCAGGCCGGGACGGATGAACACTGAAGCTTTCTTT
TRBJ2-3	TRBV19	-	-	CATIRGTDTQYF	TGTGCCACGATTCGGGGCACAGATACGCAGTATTTT
TRBJ2-1	TRBV9	TRBD2	-	CASSPGRVGGSEQFF	TGTGCCAGCAGCCCCGGCAGGGTCGGGGGGAGTGAGCAGTTCTTC
TRBJ2-5	TRBV20-1	-	many	CSASTRGQETQYF	TGCAGTGCTTCAACTAGGGGCCAAGAGACCCAGTACTTC
TRBJ2-1	TRBV20-1	-	few	CSASTGVRNEQFF	TGCAGTGCTAGTACAGGTGTGCGCAATGAGCAGTTCTTC
TRBJ1-1	TRBV13	-	-	CASSLKGWTEAFF	TGTGCCAGCAGCTTAAAGGGTTGGACTGAAGCTTTCTTT
TRBJ2-2	TRBV20-1	TRBD2	many	CSARDLTSGTTATGELFF	TGCAGTGCTAGAGATTTAACTAGCGGGACCACCGCAACCGGGGAGCTGTTTTTT
TRBJ2-2	TRBV7-2	-	few	CASSPRYRGLTGELFF	TGTGCCAGCAGCCCTCGGTACAGGGGACTCACCGGGGAGCTGTTTTTT
TRBJ2-3	TRBV20-1	TRBD2	few	CSAFRTSGTPTDTQYF	TGCAGTGCTTTCCGGACTAGCGGGACCCCCACAGATACGCAGTATTTT
TRBJ1-2	TRBV29-1	-	few	CSVEDSNYGYTF	TGCAGCGTTGAGGACAGCAACTATGGCTACACCTTC